This TCR beta chain was found in a study of cytomegalovirus exposure and HLA in healthy donors. Findings of the study overall: With later analysis, a missense DCLRE1C variant became linked to TCR beta V- and J-gene trimming.

As to this clone: What it recognizes is unknown.

60 Vbeta and 13 Jbeta primers were used in PCR. In the source study's methods: A later analysis counted tens of millions of unique TCR beta chains, around 11 million shared. Assay: immunoSEQ multiplex PCR; the TCRdb copy retains only in-frame clones and omits some. The V and J calls and clone size are taken from that table; D and trimming were inferred from the DNA. Counted here are roughly 140,000 clones, roughly three quarters occurring once; the ten biggest clones make up 3% to 4%. Nobody recorded the CMV serostatus of this donor. Germline assignment: CDR1 MNHEY and CDR2 SVGAGI. CDR3 length: 13 residues.

The sequenced material came from PBMCs. This TCR was recovered from a human donor in good health. The V gene is TRBV6-5, the J gene TRBJ2-5; TRBD2 matches 9 bases. The J call may be wrong; the DNA end is better matched by TRBJ2-7. CDR3: CASGVLAGREQYF. For the CDR3, the DNA is TGTGCCTCGGGGGTGCTAGCGGGACGCGAGCAGTACTTC.